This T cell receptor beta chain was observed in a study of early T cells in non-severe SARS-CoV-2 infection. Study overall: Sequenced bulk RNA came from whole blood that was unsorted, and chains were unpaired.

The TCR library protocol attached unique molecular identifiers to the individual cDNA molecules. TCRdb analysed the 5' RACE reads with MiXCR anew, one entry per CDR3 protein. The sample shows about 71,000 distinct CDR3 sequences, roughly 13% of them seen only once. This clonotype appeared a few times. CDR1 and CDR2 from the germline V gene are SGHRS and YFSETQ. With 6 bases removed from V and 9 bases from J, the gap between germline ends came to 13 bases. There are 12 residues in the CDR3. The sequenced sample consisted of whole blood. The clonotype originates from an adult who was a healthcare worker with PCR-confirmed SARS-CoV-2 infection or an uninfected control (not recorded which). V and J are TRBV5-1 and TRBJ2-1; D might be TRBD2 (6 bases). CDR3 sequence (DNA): TGCGCCAGCAAGCGCGGGGAAGGTGAGCAGTTCTTC. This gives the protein CASKRGEGEQFF.